This T cell receptor (beta chain) appears in the sequencing data of a study of cytomegalovirus exposure and HLA in healthy donors. Across the whole study: An early release of data contained about 85 million unique TCRs, which came from HLA-typed donors. Study-wide results and limits: Earlier analysis yielded a pattern in which most TCR beta V segments were productive about 90% or about 30% of the time. Likely technical artifact: a cluster of highly shared sequence variants.

Concerning this clone: Its antigen remains unknown.

The PCR ran on 60 Vbeta and 13 Jbeta primers. Method: immunoSEQ multiplex PCR; TCRdb's copy keeps in-frame clones and lacks some. Among about 100,000 clones listed, roughly 75% were seen once. The clonotype was recovered from a woman aged 55-69 years in good health and CMV-seronegative. Sequencing used PBMCs.

The CDR3 nucleotides read TGTGCCAGCAGCTTAGGGCAGGGAGGAGCTGAAGCTTTCTTT. This gives the protein CASSLGQGGAEAFF. This rearrangement joins TRBV7-2 to TRBJ1-1, with a weak D call TRBD1 (5 bases). The germline V gene encodes CDR1 SGHTA and CDR2 FQGNSA. The V gene lost 1 base and the J gene lost 6 bases, with 12 bases spanning the gap. This CDR3 is built from 14 residues.